One and the same sample provided the 22 T cell receptor beta chains below, sequenced in a study of Graves' ophthalmopathy and Graves' hyperthyroidism. The authors amplified TCR beta CDR3 regions, and they did so from RNA transcripts for repertoire sequencing. Investigators did first-round RT-PCR with HTBI primers, then second-round multiplex PCR. TCRdb re-called the multiplex PCR reads through MiXCR, storing one row per CDR3 protein. The sample yields hundreds of thousands of distinct CDR3 sequences, roughly 39% seen once. The sample comprised peripheral blood. The receptors originated from an adult man with Graves' ophthalmopathy.

V gene TRBV20-1 combines with J gene TRBJ1-1, with a possible D match to TRBD1 (5 bases). This CDR3 has 16 amino acids. Trimming cost V 0 bases and J 2 bases, with 16 bases left between them. Germline V gene sequence: CDR1 DFQATT, CDR2 SNEGSKA (reference sequence). CDR3 loop: CSARDLLTGPNTEAFF. The CDR3 coding sequence is TGCAGTGCTAGAGACCTCCTTACGGGGCCCAACACTGAAGCTTTCTTT.

The J gene is TRBJ2-7, the V gene TRBV29-1, with TRBD1 matching over 7 bases. Per the germline V gene, CDR1 is SQVTM and CDR2 is ANQGSEA. The CDR3 consists of 14 residues. CDR3 nucleotide sequence: TGCAGTTTAGGCGGCGGACAGGCCTCCTACGAGCAGTACTTC. It specifies CSLGGGQASYEQYF.

This clonotype was counted many times. This chain uses TRBV29-1 with TRBJ2-2, with unresolved D. The V end was cut by 3 bases, the J end by 7 bases, with 12 bases between. CDR1 is SQVTM and CDR2 is ANQGSEA in the germline V gene. The CDR3 spans 13 residues. This chain's CDR3 is CSVDGVASGELFF. The CDR3 DNA reads TGCAGCGTTGATGGAGTAGCAAGCGGGGAGCTGTTTTTT.

The chain links TRBV25-1 to TRBJ2-1; 7 bases align to TRBD2. CDR1 and CDR2 (germline): MGHDK, SYGVNS. Trimming took 4 bases from V and 7 from J; bases not matched to a gene: 4. CDR3 length: 13 amino acids. DNA of the CDR3: TGTGCCAGCAGTGCGACTAGCATAAATGAGCAGTTCTTC. Its protein product is CASSATSINEQFF. The entire variable domain, with the rest obtained from reference TRBV25-1 and TRBJ2-1, is as follows: EADIYQTPRYLVIGTGKKITLECSQTMGHDKMYWYQQDPGMELHLIHYSYGVNSTEKGDLSSESTVSRIRTEHFPLTLESARPSHTSQYLCASSATSINEQFFGPGTRLTVL.

The chain is built from TRBV25-1 and TRBJ1-3; D gene ambiguous. Germline values: CDR1 MGHDK, CDR2 SYGVNS. V was trimmed by 8 bases and J by 1 base, leaving 15 bases between them. The length of the CDR3 is 15 residues. CDR3 protein: CASSPSSGSGNTIYF. The CDR3 nucleotides read TGTGCCAGCTCACCAAGCAGTGGTTCTGGAAACACCATATATTTT. The full variable domain, in which reference TRBV25-1 and TRBJ1-3 provide the parts outside the CDR3, is EADIYQTPRYLVIGTGKKITLECSQTMGHDKMYWYQQDPGMELHLIHYSYGVNSTEKGDLSSESTVSRIRTEHFPLTLESARPSHTSQYLCASSPSSGSGNTIYFGEGSWLTVV.

The V gene is TRBV4-3, the J gene TRBJ2-7; TRBD1 is a possible D gene (5 bases). V dropped 2 bases and J dropped 1 base, with 12 bases sitting between them. CDR1 LGHNA and CDR2 YSLEER come from the germline V gene. The CDR3 consists of 15 residues. The CDR3 spells CASSQTTATSYEQYV. For the CDR3, the DNA is TGCGCCAGCAGCCAAACGACAGCGACATCCTACGAGCAGTACGTC.

A single count supports this clonotype. The chain recombines TRBV20-1 with TRBJ1-2; 8 bases match TRBD1. CDR1 and CDR2 from the germline V gene are DFQATT and SNEGSKA (reference sequence). This CDR3 has 14 residues. J gave up 4 bases and V 5 bases, and 9 bases lay outside the gene matches. DNA for the CDR3: TGCAGTGCTCGCCCCCCGGACAGGGCCTATGGCTACACCTTC. Protein: CSARPPDRAYGYTF.

The V and J genes are TRBV27 and TRBJ1-2; D is possibly TRBD1 (6 bases). Germline V gene lookup returns CDR1 MNHEY and CDR2 SMNVEV (reference sequence). V was clipped by 7 bases and J by 4 bases, with 13 bases between them. The CDR3 runs to 13 residues. The CDR3 reads CASTQQGAYGYTF. CDR3 nucleotides: TGTGCCAGCACTCAACAGGGTGCCTATGGCTACACCTTC.

Worth noting for this clonotype: With a much larger clone just one base away, this may be a read error. No conserved phenylalanine or tryptophan ends this CDR3, so it is likely a read error. This sequence joins TRBV6-6 and TRBJ1-6; D is ambiguous. Trimming took 2 bases from V and 3 from J, leaving 8 bases between them. This CDR3 region has 15 residues. Germline CDR1 MNHNY, CDR2 SVGAGI (reference sequence). This CDR3 reads CASSYGVGYNSPLHY. The CDR3 bases are TGTGCCAGCAGTTACGGGGTGGGCTATAATTCACCCCTCCACTAT.

The rearrangement uses TRBV2 and TRBJ2-7, with a possible D match to TRBD1 (5 bases). Looked up from germline, CDR1 is SNHLY and CDR2 is FYNNEI. CDR3 size: 14 residues. V lost 6 bases and J lost 0, with 12 bases in between. CDR3 region: CASSSGSSSYEQYF. DNA of the CDR3: TGTGCCAGCAGCTCAGGGTCAAGCTCCTACGAGCAGTACTTC.

There are many counts of this clonotype. The chain uses TRBV15 and TRBJ1-6; maybe TRBD1 (5 bases). Germline CDR1 reads LNHNV; CDR2 reads YYDKDF (reference sequence). V was trimmed by 1 base and J by 5 bases, leaving 18 bases between them. There are 18 residues in the CDR3. CDR3 region: CATSRGGKRGENNSPLHF. The CDR3 DNA follows: TGTGCCACCAGCAGAGGGGGAAAAAGGGGTGAGAATAATTCACCCCTCCACTTT. The full variable domain, with the rest looked up from reference TRBV15 and TRBJ1-6, is DAMVIQNPRYQVTQFGKPVTLSCSQTLNHNVMYWYQQKSSQAPKLLFHYYDKDFNNEADTPDNFQSRRPNTSFCFLDIRSPGLGDTAMYLCATSRGGKRGENNSPLHFGNGTRLTVT.

As to this clonotype: One end of the junction fails to match germline, which may point to a read error. The chain is built from TRBV10-3 and TRBJ1-3, with 10 positions matching TRBD1. This CDR3 spans 14 amino acids. CDR1 and CDR2 (germline): ENHRY, SYGVKD. The CDR3 spells CASSVDRGRETIYF. In DNA form, the CDR3 reads TGTGCCAGCAGTGTTGACAGGGGGCGAGAGACCATATATTTT.

The chain uses TRBV19 and TRBJ2-2; D uncertain. The CDR3 totals 16 residues. Germline values: CDR1 LNHDA, CDR2 SQIVND (reference sequence). V was clipped by 4 bases and J by 5 bases, with 17 bases between them. CDR3 sequence: CASSNRLVSLTGELFF. The CDR3 nucleotides are TGTGCCAGTAGTAATAGGCTTGTATCATTAACCGGGGAGCTGTTTTTT.

This chain uses TRBV5-1 with TRBJ2-2; D is unclear. Trimming pared 0 bases from V and 1 base from J, leaving 7 bases between. Per the germline V gene, CDR1 is SGHRS and CDR2 is YFSETQ. The CDR3 consists of 15 residues. CDR3 loop: CASSLDFVNTGELFF. The CDR3 bases are TGCGCCAGCAGCTTGGACTTCGTGAACACCGGGGAGCTGTTTTTT. The whole variable domain, remainder taken from reference TRBV5-1 and TRBJ2-2, is KAGVTQTPRYLIKTRGQQVTLSCSPISGHRSVSWYQQTPGQGLQFLFEYFSETQRNKGNFPGRFSGRQFSNSRSEMNVSTLELGDSALYLCASSLDFVNTGELFFGEGSRLTVL.

The chain uses TRBV20-1 and TRBJ2-5; D is ambiguous. From germline, CDR1 is DFQATT and CDR2 SNEGSKA (reference sequence). The CDR3 runs to 15 residues. The V end lost 5 bases, the J end lost 1 base, and 17 bases lay between the germline ends. The DNA for the CDR3 is TGCAGTGCTTTTGGGCGACTGGGCTCCCAAGAGACCCAGTACTTC. This gives the protein CSAFGRLGSQETQYF.

This chain uses TRBV10-3 with TRBJ1-1, with TRBD1 identical over 8 bases. Germline loops: CDR1 ENHRY, CDR2 SYGVKD. Unmatched junction bases numbered 5, after V lost 6 bases and J lost 8 bases. CDR3 length equals 12 residues. The CDR3 here is CAISPGQDEAFF. The CDR3 bases are TGTGCCATCAGCCCGGGACAGGACGAAGCTTTCTTT.

This chain connects TRBV14 to TRBJ2-2, with 11 bases that match TRBD2. V was clipped by 0 bases and J by 1 base; unmatched bases: 7. Germline V gene sequence: CDR1 SGHDN, CDR2 FVKESK. The length of the CDR3 is 19 residues. The chain's CDR3 is CASSQDPASGRLNTGELFF. CDR3 bases: TGTGCCAGCAGCCAAGATCCGGCTAGCGGGAGGCTGAACACCGGGGAGCTGTTTTTT.

The chain recombines TRBV9 with TRBJ2-5; maybe TRBD2 (7 bases). V lost 4 bases and J 1 base, leaving 26 bases between the germline ends. The CDR3 totals 19 residues. Germline lookup yields CDR1 SGDLS and CDR2 YYNGEE. CDR3 in amino acids: CASSPSQGSGGIRQETQYF. The CDR3 DNA is TGTGCCAGCAGCCCTTCACAGGGCTCCGGGGGGATTCGCCAAGAGACCCAGTACTTC. Full variable domain (outside the CDR3, taken from reference TRBV9 and TRBJ2-5): DSGVTQTPKHLITATGQRVTLRCSPRSGDLSVYWYQQSLDQGLQFLIQYYNGEERAKGNILERFSAQQFPDLHSELNLSSLELGDSALYFCASSPSQGSGGIRQETQYFGPGTRLLVL.

This clonotype was seen many times. The chain recombines TRBV6-2 or TRBV6-3 with TRBJ2-2, with no clear D. The length of the CDR3 is 10 residues. V shed 2 bases and J shed 13 bases, with 5 bases lying between them. Germline loops: CDR1 MNHEY, CDR2 SVGEGT. This CDR3 is CASSYGVLFF. CDR3 nucleotides: TGTGCCAGCAGTTACGGAGTGCTGTTTTTT.

This clonotype has a count of ten or more. V gene TRBV29-1 combines with J gene TRBJ1-3, with D unclear. CDR1 is SQVTM, CDR2 ANQGSEA, per germline. With 8 bases removed from V and 0 bases from J, the gap between germline ends came to 8 bases. CDR3 length: 12 residues. This CDR3 reads CSSWDSGNTIYF. CDR3 DNA sequence: TGCAGCTCCTGGGACTCTGGAAACACCATATATTTT.

This clonotype was counted between two and nine times. This CDR3 is CSARDAGQVDQPQHF. The CDR3 nucleotides read TGCAGTGCTAGAGACGCTGGACAGGTTGATCAGCCCCAGCATTTT. This sequence joins TRBV20-1 and TRBJ1-5; 7 positions agree with TRBD1. Trimming at V came to 0 bases and at J to 5 bases, leaving 7 bases not matched to a gene. Germline values: CDR1 DFQATT, CDR2 SNEGSKA (reference sequence). The CDR3 sequence is 15 residues long.

The table lists this clonotype with many counts. This sequence joins TRBV25-1 and TRBJ2-5, with D perhaps TRBD1 (6 bases). With 1 base removed from V and 5 bases from J, the gap between germline ends came to 11 bases. Germline CDR1 is MGHDK and CDR2 is SYGVNS. This CDR3 has 14 amino acids. This CDR3 reads CASSEFAGAETQYF. The CDR3 nucleotides are TGTGCCAGCAGTGAATTTGCAGGGGCGGAGACCCAGTACTTC.